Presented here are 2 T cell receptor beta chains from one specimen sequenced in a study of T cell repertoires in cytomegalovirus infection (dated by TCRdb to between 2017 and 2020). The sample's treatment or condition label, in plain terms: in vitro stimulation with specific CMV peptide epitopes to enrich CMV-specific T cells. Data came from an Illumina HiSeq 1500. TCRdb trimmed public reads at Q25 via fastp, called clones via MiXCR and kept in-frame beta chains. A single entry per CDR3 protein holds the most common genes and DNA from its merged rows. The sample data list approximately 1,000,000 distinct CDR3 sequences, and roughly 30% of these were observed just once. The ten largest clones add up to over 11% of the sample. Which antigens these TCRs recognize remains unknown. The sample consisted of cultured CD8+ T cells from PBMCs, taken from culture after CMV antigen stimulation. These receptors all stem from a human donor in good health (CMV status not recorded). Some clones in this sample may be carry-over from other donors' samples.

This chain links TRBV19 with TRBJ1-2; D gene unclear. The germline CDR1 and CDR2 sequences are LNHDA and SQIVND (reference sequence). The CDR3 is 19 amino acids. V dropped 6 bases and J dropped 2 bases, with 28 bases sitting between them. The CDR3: CASSLVHGIHHNQNYGYTF. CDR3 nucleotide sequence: TGTGCCAGTAGCCTGGTTCACGGGATCCACCACAACCAAAACTATGGCTACACCTTC. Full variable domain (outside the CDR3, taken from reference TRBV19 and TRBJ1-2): DGGITQSPKYLFRKEGQNVTLSCEQNLNHDAMYWYRQDPGQGLRLIYYSQIVNDFQKGDIAEGYSVSREKKESFPLTVTSAQKNPTAFYLCASSLVHGIHHNQNYGYTFGSGTRLTVV.

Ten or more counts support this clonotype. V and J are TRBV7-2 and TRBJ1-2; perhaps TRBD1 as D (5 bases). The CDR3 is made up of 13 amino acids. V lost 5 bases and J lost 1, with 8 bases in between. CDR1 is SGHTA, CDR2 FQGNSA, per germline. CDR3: CASSRGINYGYTF. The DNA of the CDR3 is TGTGCCAGCAGCAGGGGTATTAACTATGGCTACACCTTC. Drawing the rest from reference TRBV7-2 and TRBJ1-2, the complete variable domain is GAGVSQSPSNKVTEKGKDVELRCDPISGHTALYWYRQSLGQGLEFLIYFQGNSAPDKSGLPSDRFSAERTGGSVSTLTIQRTQQEDSAVYLCASSRGINYGYTFGSGTRLTVV.